These 5 T cell receptor beta chains originate from one sample sequenced in a study of patients and donors after allogeneic stem cell transplantation. From the RT-PCR reads, TCRdb called clonotypes with MiXCR, one entry per CDR3 protein. Of 95,000 to 120,000 distinct CDR3 sequences detected, 35% appear once; the ten largest clones hold roughly 30%. The material sequenced was blood, either unsorted or a sorted T cell fraction (not recorded which). The receptors derive from a human donor who was either an allogeneic HSCT recipient or a stem cell or donor lymphocyte infusion donor (not recorded which). It is not recorded whose cells these are; they may come from a transplant donor.

This clonotype was detected a few times. The CDR3 sequence is CSVEGQGAYEQYF. The CDR3 nucleotides are TGCAGCGTTGAAGGACAGGGCGCCTACGAGCAGTACTTC. V gene TRBV29-1 combines with J gene TRBJ2-7, with 7 bases identical to TRBD1. With 1 base clipped from V and 2 bases from J, the junction kept 2 bases outside the gene matches. Germline loops: CDR1 SQVTM, CDR2 ANQGSEA. There are 13 residues in the CDR3.

V usage is TRBV11-3 and J usage is TRBJ2-1, with 15 bases fitting TRBD2. CDR3 length: 17 amino acids. V shed 0 bases and J 10 bases; nucleotides not matched to a gene: 7. In germline, CDR1 is SGHNT, CDR2 YENEEA. CDR3 sequence (DNA): TGTGCCAGCAGCTTAGAAAAAATGGGACTAGCGGGAGGAGAGCAGTTCTTC. Translated, it gives CASSLEKMGLAGGEQFF.

The chain employs TRBV24-1 and TRBJ2-2, with unresolved D. V was cut by 5 bases and J by 6 bases, with 3 bases left in between. The CDR3 is 11 residues long. Looked up from germline, CDR1 is KGHDR and CDR2 is SFDVKD. The CDR3 is CATSGAGELFF. In DNA, the CDR3 is TGTGCCACCAGTGGCGCCGGGGAGCTGTTTTTT.

The sample holds many counts of this clonotype. The CDR3 loop is CASSGGANTEAFF. The DNA of the CDR3 is TGTGCCAGCAGTGGAGGGGCGAACACTGAAGCTTTCTTT. The V call is TRBV12-3 or TRBV12-4, the J call TRBJ1-1, with D maybe TRBD1 (5 bases). This CDR3 spans 13 amino acids. V shed 5 bases and J shed 1 base, with 8 bases lying between them.

This clonotype occurred a few times. The chain combines TRBV20-1 with TRBJ2-1; tentatively, D is TRBD1 (6 bases). This CDR3 comprises 12 residues. Germline CDR1 reads DFQATT; CDR2 reads SNEGSKA (reference sequence). The ends were cut back, 7 bases at V and 7 bases at J, with 14 bases in the middle. The CDR3 DNA sequence: TGCAGTGAGTCCCGGGACATAAATGAGCAGTTCTTC. This encodes CSESRDINEQFF.